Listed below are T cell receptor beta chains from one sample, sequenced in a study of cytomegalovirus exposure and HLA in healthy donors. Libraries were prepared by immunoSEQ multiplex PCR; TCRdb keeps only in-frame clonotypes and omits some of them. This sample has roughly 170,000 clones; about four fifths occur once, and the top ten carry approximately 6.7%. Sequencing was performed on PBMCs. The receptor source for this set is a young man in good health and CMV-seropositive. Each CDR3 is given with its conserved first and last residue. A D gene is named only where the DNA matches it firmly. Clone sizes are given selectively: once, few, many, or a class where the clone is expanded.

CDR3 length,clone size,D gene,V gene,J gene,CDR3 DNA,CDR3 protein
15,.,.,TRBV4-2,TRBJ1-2,TGTGCCAGCAGCCAAGATTCCAGGGAAGACTATGGCTACACCTTC,CASSQDSREDYGYTF
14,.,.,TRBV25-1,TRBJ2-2,TGTGCCAGCAGTGAATATACCGGCGGCGGGGAGCTGTTTTTT,CASSEYTGGGELFF
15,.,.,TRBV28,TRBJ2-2,TGTGCCAGCAGTAATGAACTACAAAACACCGGGGAGCTGTTTTTT,CASSNELQNTGELFF
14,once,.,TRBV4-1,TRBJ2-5,TGCGCCAGCAGCCAGTCGGGACTTAAAGAGACCCAGTACTTC,CASSQSGLKETQYF
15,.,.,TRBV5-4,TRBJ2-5,TGTGCCAGCAGCTTGAAGTCAGGGCGCCAAGAGACCCAGTACTTC,CASSLKSGRQETQYF
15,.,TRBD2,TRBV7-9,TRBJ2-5,TGTGCCAGCAGTCCGACTAGCGGGCGCCAAGAGACCCAGTACTTC,CASSPTSGRQETQYF
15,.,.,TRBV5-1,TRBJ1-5,TGCGCCAGCAGCCCCGGAGGGCAAAGCAATCAGCCCCAGCATTTT,CASSPGGQSNQPQHF
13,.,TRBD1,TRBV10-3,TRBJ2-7,TGTGCCATCAGTGAGGGACAGGGGGCTTCGCAGTACTTC,CAISEGQGASQYF
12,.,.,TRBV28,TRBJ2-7,TGTGCCAGCAGTCCCGGACAGATCGAGCAGTACTTC,CASSPGQIEQYF
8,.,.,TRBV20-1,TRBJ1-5,TGCAGTGTGGGCTCCCAGCATTTT,CSVGSQHF
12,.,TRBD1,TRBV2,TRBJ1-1,TGTGCCAGCAGCCCGGACAGGACTGAAGCTTTCTTT,CASSPDRTEAFF
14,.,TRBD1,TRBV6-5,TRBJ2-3,TGTGCCAGCAGCAGACAGGGGGCGAAAGATACGCAGTATTTT,CASSRQGAKDTQYF
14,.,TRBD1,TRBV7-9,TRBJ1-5,TGTGCCAGCAGCTTGACAGGGTACAATCAGCCCCAGCATTTT,CASSLTGYNQPQHF
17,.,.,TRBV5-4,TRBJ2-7,TGTGCCAGCAGCTTGGGACCCCCGGCGGGTATCAGGTACGAGCAGTACTTC,CASSLGPPAGIRYEQYF
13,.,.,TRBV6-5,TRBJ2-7,TGTGCCAGCAGTAGCAGGGGAATATACGAGCAGTACTTC,CASSSRGIYEQYF
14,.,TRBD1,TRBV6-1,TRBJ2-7,TGTGCCAGCATCCGGGACAGGAGCTCCTACGAGCAGTACTTC,CASIRDRSSYEQYF
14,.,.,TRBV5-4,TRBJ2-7,TGTGCCAGCAGCTTGGAGAGGGACTCCTACGAGCAGTACTTC,CASSLERDSYEQYF
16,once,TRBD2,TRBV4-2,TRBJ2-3,TGTGCCAGCAGCCAAGATCGTAGCGGGGGCGGGGATACGCAGTATTTT,CASSQDRSGGGDTQYF
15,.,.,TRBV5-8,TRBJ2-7,TGTGCCAGCAGCTTCTGGGACGGGAGCTCCTACGAGCAGTACTTC,CASSFWDGSSYEQYF
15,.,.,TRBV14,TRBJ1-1,TGTGCCAGCAGCTCGTTCGCGGGGGAGATCACTGAAGCTTTCTTT,CASSSFAGEITEAFF
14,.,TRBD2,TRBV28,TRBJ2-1,TGTGCCAGCAGTTTCTCGGGGGGATTGAATGAGCAGTTCTTC,CASSFSGGLNEQFF
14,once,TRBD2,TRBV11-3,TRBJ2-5,TGTGCCAGCAGCCCTAGGGACTACGAAGAGACCCAGTACTTC,CASSPRDYEETQYF
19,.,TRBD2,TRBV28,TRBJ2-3,TGTGCCAGCAGTTCCTTAGGGGTGGTAGCGGGGACCAACACAGATACGCAGTATTTT,CASSSLGVVAGTNTDTQYF
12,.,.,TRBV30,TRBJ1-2,TGTGCCTGGACCTCCAATGGGGCAGGCTACACCTTC,CAWTSNGAGYTF
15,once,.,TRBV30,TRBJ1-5,TGTGCCTGGAGCTCCCATGGGACAAATTGGCAGCCCCAGCATTTT,CAWSSHGTNWQPQHF
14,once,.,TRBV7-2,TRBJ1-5,TGTGCCAGCAGCTTAGTTGTAGGCAATCAGCCCCAGCATTTT,CASSLVVGNQPQHF
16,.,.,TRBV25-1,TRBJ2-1,TGTGCCAGCAGTGAATCGTGGGGGGACTCCTACAATGAGCAGTTCTTC,CASSESWGDSYNEQFF
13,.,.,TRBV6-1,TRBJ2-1,TGTGCCAGCGCCTACAGCCTTCCCAATGAGCAGTTCTTC,CASAYSLPNEQFF
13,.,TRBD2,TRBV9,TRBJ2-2,TGTGCCAGCAGCCTTCGGGGGGCCGGGGAGCTGTTTTTT,CASSLRGAGELFF
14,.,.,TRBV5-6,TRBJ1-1,TGTGCCAGCAGCTTGGCCCAGGGAGGGCCCGAAGCTTTCTTT,CASSLAQGGPEAFF
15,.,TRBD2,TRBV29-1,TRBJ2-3,TGCAGCGTTGAAAGACTAGCGGGGGAAACAGATACGCAGTATTTT,CSVERLAGETDTQYF
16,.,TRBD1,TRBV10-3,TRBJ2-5,TGTGCCATCAGTGTCGGGACAGGGGCCCCCCAAGGCGCCCAGTACTTC,CAISVGTGAPQGAQYF
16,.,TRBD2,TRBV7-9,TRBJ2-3,TGTGCCAGCAGCCTGACTAGCGGGGGGGGTACAGATACGCAGTATTTT,CASSLTSGGGTDTQYF
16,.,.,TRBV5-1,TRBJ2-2,TGCGCCAGCAGCTTGTTTTCTGACAGCTACACCGGGGAGCTGTTTTTT,CASSLFSDSYTGELFF
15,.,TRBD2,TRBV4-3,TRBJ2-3,TGCGCCAGCAGCCCGGGACTAGGGGCCCCAGATACGCAGTATTTT,CASSPGLGAPDTQYF
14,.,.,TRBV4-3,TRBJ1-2,TGCGCCAGCAGCCGTACTAAAACGGTCTATGGCTACACCTTC,CASSRTKTVYGYTF
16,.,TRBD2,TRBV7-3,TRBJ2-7,TGTGCCAGCAGCCGGGCTAGCGGGAGGCCGGACTACGAGCAGTACTTC,CASSRASGRPDYEQYF
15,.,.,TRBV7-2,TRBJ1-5,TGTGCCAGCAGCTTAGTCGGTGAATGGAATCAGCCCCAGCATTTT,CASSLVGEWNQPQHF
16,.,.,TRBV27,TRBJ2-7,TGTGCCAGCAGTTTATCCCGGGTCCTCCCCGCCTACGAGCAGTACTTC,CASSLSRVLPAYEQYF
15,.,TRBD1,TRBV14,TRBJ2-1,TGTGCCAGCAGCCCAGCCAGGGGGTCCTACAATGAGCAGTTCTTC,CASSPARGSYNEQFF
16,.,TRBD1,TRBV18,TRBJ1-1,TGTGCCAGCTCAACCCCGGGACAGGGGGAGGTGACTGAAGCTTTCTTT,CASSTPGQGEVTEAFF
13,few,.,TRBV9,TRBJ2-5,TGTGCCAGCAGCGTAGATGGAGAAGAGACCCAGTACTTC,CASSVDGEETQYF
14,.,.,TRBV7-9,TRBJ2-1,TGTGCCAGCAGCTTAACGGACAGAGACAATGAGCAGTTCTTC,CASSLTDRDNEQFF